This T cell receptor beta chain was sequenced in a study of radiotherapy plus CTLA-4 blockade in lung cancer. About the study: Overall, 15% to 20% of patients showed an objective response, while about 30% attained disease control.

The method was immunoSEQ multiplex PCR; TCRdb's version includes in-frame clones alone and lacks a portion of them. The sample carries 60,000 to 85,000 clones, around 86% recorded once. Study-wide points: Early blood T cell clone dynamics reportedly forecast response best, with interferon-beta. Tumor-derived TCR clones expanded in blood after radiotherapy plus ipilimumab.

CDR3 size: 13 residues. V dropped 4 bases and J dropped 4; count of bases not matched to a gene: 2. Per germline, CDR1 SGHKS and CDR2 YYEKEE (reference sequence). Treatment of patients with chemo-refractory metastatic non-small-cell lung cancer consisted of focal radiation plus CTLA-4 blockade with ipilimumab. A note on this clone: Its specificity is unknown.

The material sequenced was peripheral blood, taken from a patient treated with radiotherapy plus ipilimumab. The chain joins TRBV5-5 to TRBJ2-1, with 7 bases lining up with TRBD1. The origin of this receptor is a human donor with non-small cell lung cancer who had stable disease on radiotherapy plus ipilimumab. CDR3 loop: CASSKGQYNEQFF. As DNA, the CDR3 is TGTGCCAGCAGCAAGGGACAGTACAATGAGCAGTTCTTC.